These 20 T cell receptor beta chains share one sample of origin, sequenced in a study of shared clonotypes between healthy human individuals. Using immunoSEQ multiplex PCR, the repertoire was profiled, and TCRdb retains in-frame clones only, with some absent. Among 2.3 million or so clones listed, more than 85% were seen once. The sequenced sample was naive CD4+ T cells from PBMCs. Indicated subset: CD45RA+ positively selected. The receptors derive from a man aged 18 to 35 in good health. Some clones in this sample may be carry-over from other donors' samples.

The chain carries TRBV5-1 and TRBJ2-7, with D perhaps TRBD1 or TRBD2 (5 bases each). V lost 4 bases and J 0 bases, leaving 11 bases between the germline ends. This CDR3 is 14 amino acids long. Germline assignment: CDR1 SGHRS and CDR2 YFSETQ. In nucleotides, the CDR3 is TGCGCCAGCAGCCGGGACGGTTACTCCTACGAGCAGTACTTC. It codes for CASSRDGYSYEQYF.

The chain employs TRBV19 and TRBJ2-1; tentative D call: TRBD2 (7 bases). The germline V gene encodes CDR1 LNHDA and CDR2 SQIVND (reference sequence). V was cut by 3 bases and J by 8 bases, with 20 bases left in between. This CDR3 comprises 16 residues. CDR3 DNA: TGTGCCAGTAGTATCGGCGGGGGCAGGGGAAGGGATGAGCAGTTCTTC. This gives the protein CASSIGGGRGRDEQFF.

This chain links TRBV7-2 with TRBJ2-5; the D gene could be TRBD1 or TRBD2 (5 bases each). The germline gives CDR1 SGHTA, CDR2 FQGNSA. This CDR3 has 15 amino acids. V gave up 1 base and J gave up 3 bases, with 12 bases separating them. The CDR3 loop is CASSLGSGPEETQYF. The CDR3 nucleotides are TGTGCCAGCAGCTTAGGATCGGGGCCTGAAGAGACCCAGTACTTC.

The rearrangement uses TRBV14 and TRBJ1-2; D perhaps matches TRBD1 (5 bases). The V end was cut by 0 bases, the J end by 6 bases, with 14 bases between. Germline V gene data show CDR1 as SGHDN and CDR2 as FVKESK. This CDR3 is 15 amino acids long. CDR3 loop: CASSQESRAWDGYTF. The CDR3 DNA is TGTGCCAGCAGCCAAGAGAGCAGGGCCTGGGATGGCTACACCTTC.

The genes are TRBV2 and TRBJ2-3, with 9 bases fitting TRBD2. The CDR3 length is 17 residues. V lost 5 bases to trimming and J lost 7 bases; unmatched junction nucleotides: 16. CDR1 is SNHLY and CDR2 is FYNNEI in the germline V gene. Written as DNA, the CDR3 is TGTGCCAGCAGTCTCCTGATAGGCGGGAGGGCCGGAAATACGCAGTATTTT. It codes for CASSLLIGGRAGNTQYF.

This clone has more than one count but fewer than ten. Within the sample, other DNA sequences also encode this same CDR3. This rearrangement joins TRBV4-3 to TRBJ1-2, with D uncertain. The CDR3 runs to 13 residues. Between the trimmed V and J ends, which lost 0 bases and 7 bases, there was a span of 9 bases. Germline V gene data show CDR1 as LGHNA and CDR2 as YSLEER. The CDR3 protein is CASSQDRVGGYTF. In DNA form, the CDR3 reads TGCGCCAGCAGCCAAGACCGAGTTGGTGGCTACACCTTC.

The genes are TRBV7-8 and TRBJ2-2; no definite D call. The germline CDR1 and CDR2 sequences are SGHVS and FQNEAQ. The CDR3 length is 14 residues. V was shortened by 7 bases and J by 0 bases, with 9 bases between the two germline ends. The CDR3 sequence: CASTRTANTGELFF. The CDR3 coding sequence is TGTGCCAGCACCCGGACCGCGAACACCGGGGAGCTGTTTTTT.

This chain connects TRBV10-3 to TRBJ2-1, with D perhaps matching TRBD2 (5 bases). Looked up from germline, CDR1 is ENHRY and CDR2 is SYGVKD. The CDR3 consists of 13 residues. V was shortened by 9 bases and J by 6 bases, with 15 bases between the two germline ends. CDR3 in amino acids: CAINVGSGNEQFF. The CDR3 DNA reads as TGTGCCATTAACGTGGGGAGCGGCAATGAGCAGTTCTTC.

The CDR3 bases are TGTGCCAGCAGAGGAGGAGGCGGCAATGAGCAGTTCTTC. Translated: CASRGGGGNEQFF. The chain joins TRBV2 to TRBJ2-1; maybe TRBD2 (5 bases). This CDR3 has 13 amino acids. V gave up 6 bases and J gave up 6 bases, with 12 bases separating them. CDR1 and CDR2 (germline): SNHLY, FYNNEI.

This clone appeared a few times. The chain employs TRBV6-5 and TRBJ2-7; D remains ambiguous. Germline loops: CDR1 MNHEY, CDR2 SVGAGI. This CDR3 spans 12 amino acids. V lost 0 bases and J lost 7, with 7 bases in between. The CDR3 DNA reads as TGTGCCAGCAGTTACTCGTCCGGGGAGCAGTACTTC. It translates to CASSYSSGEQYF.

This rearrangement joins TRBV6-5 to TRBJ2-7, with TRBD1 matching over 9 bases. The trim removed 6 bases at V and 6 bases at J, leaving 6 bases unmatched. This CDR3 contains 13 residues. The germline CDR1 and CDR2 sequences are MNHEY and SVGAGI. CDR3 region: CASSRGQGGEQYF. The CDR3 nucleotides are TGTGCCAGCAGCCGGGGACAGGGTGGCGAGCAGTACTTC.

J is TRBJ2-3 and V is TRBV4-2; 10 bases line up with TRBD2. This CDR3 has 16 residues. V gave up 4 bases and J gave up 2 bases; unmatched junction bases: 6. Per germline, CDR1 LGHNA and CDR2 YNFKEQ. CDR3 nucleotide sequence: TGTGCCAGCAGCCCCCACCTAGCGGGAGTCACAGATACGCAGTATTTT. Translation gives CASSPHLAGVTDTQYF.

V usage is TRBV18 and J usage is TRBJ2-1, with 14 bases lining up with TRBD2. V gave up 0 bases and J gave up 9 bases; unmatched junction bases: 4. CDR1 KGHSH and CDR2 LQKENI come from the germline V gene. The CDR3 loop spans 16 amino acids. This CDR3 reads CASSPPGTSGSGEQFF. CDR3 nucleotide sequence: TGTGCCAGCTCACCACCAGGGACTAGCGGGAGTGGTGAGCAGTTCTTC.

The chain has TRBV6-5 and TRBJ2-7, with D perhaps matching TRBD1 (5 bases). The CDR3 covers 11 residues. The V gene's germline CDR1 is MNHEY and CDR2 SVGAGI. V lost 8 bases to trimming and J lost 5 bases, with 10 bases between them. The CDR3 loop is CASGWGHEQYF. The DNA for the CDR3 is TGTGCCAGCGGGTGGGGCCACGAGCAGTACTTC.

V gene TRBV29-1 combines with J gene TRBJ2-3, with TRBD2 as a possible D gene (5 bases). CDR3 length: 14 amino acids. Trimming removed 1 base from V and 6 bases from J, with 14 bases in between. Germline assignment: CDR1 SQVTM and CDR2 ANQGSEA. The CDR3 here is CSVEGIGEGDTQYF. The CDR3 DNA reads TGCAGCGTTGAAGGCATCGGTGAGGGTGATACGCAGTATTTT.

The gene calls are TRBV9 and TRBJ1-4, with D maybe TRBD1 (6 bases). The CDR3 has 15 amino acids. The V gene's germline CDR1 is SGDLS and CDR2 YYNGEE. The V and J ends lost 2 bases and 5 bases respectively, with 13 bases between them. CDR3: CASSVAGGLNEKLFF. The CDR3 DNA reads as TGTGCCAGCAGCGTTGCGGGGGGGCTCAATGAAAAACTGTTTTTT.

Here the CDR3 DNA reads TGTGCCAGCAGACCCGGGACAGCCACCTACGAGCAGTACTTC. It encodes CASRPGTATYEQYF. The chain carries TRBV28 and TRBJ2-7; 7 positions match TRBD1. The CDR3 length is 14 residues. Trimming took 6 bases from V and 2 from J; bases not matched to a gene: 7. The germline V gene encodes CDR1 MDHEN and CDR2 SYDVKM.

This chain links TRBV2 with TRBJ1-2; D is uncertain. Trimming took off 4 bases at V and 4 bases at J, with 10 bases between the two ends. The CDR3 is 13 amino acids. Germline CDR1 SNHLY, CDR2 FYNNEI. CDR3 loop: CASSVQASYGYTF. The CDR3, as DNA: TGTGCCAGCAGTGTCCAGGCCAGCTATGGCTACACCTTC.

The chain employs TRBV11-2 and TRBJ1-2; D is unclear. The CDR3 totals 11 residues. The V and J ends lost 5 bases and 4 bases respectively, with 5 bases between them. Per germline, CDR1 SGHAT and CDR2 FQNNGV. CDR3 region: CASSPTYGYTF. The CDR3 DNA follows: TGTGCCAGCAGCCCGACCTATGGCTACACCTTC.

This clone was recorded only once. CDR3 bases: TGTGCCTGGAGTGTATTGGGACAGGGGGTCTTTGGAAACACCATATATTTT. This codes for CAWSVLGQGVFGNTIYF. The chain recombines TRBV30 with TRBJ1-3, with TRBD1 identical over 11 bases. V gave up 0 bases and J gave up 3 bases; unmatched junction bases: 7. Germline V CDR1 and CDR2: GTSNPN, SVGIG (reference sequence). This CDR3 is built from 17 residues.